This T cell receptor beta chain was profiled in a study of control samples from healthy donors and cancer patients. Sequencing was performed with immunoSEQ multiplex PCR; in TCRdb, only in-frame clones are kept and a portion is missing. The sample yields some 94,000 clones, approximately 91% seen once. The CDR3 covers 13 residues. CDR1 SGHTA and CDR2 FQGNSA come from the germline V gene. The trim removed 4 bases at V and 7 bases at J, leaving 5 bases unmatched. The sample comprised PBMCs. The J gene is TRBJ1-2, the V gene TRBV7-2; TRBD1 aligns across 8 bases. The TCR was taken from a woman between 45 and 65 years old with colorectal cancer. The CDR3 spells CASSSGQGGGYTF. As DNA, the CDR3 is TGTGCCAGCAGCTCCGGACAGGGCGGTGGCTACACCTTC. Complete variable domain (other parts from reference TRBV7-2 and TRBJ1-2): GAGVSQSPSNKVTEKGKDVELRCDPISGHTALYWYRQSLGQGLEFLIYFQGNSAPDKSGLPSDRFSAERTGGSVSTLTIQRTQQEDSAVYLCASSSGQGGGYTFGSGTRLTVV.